One sample yielded the 23 T cell receptor beta chains listed below, sequenced in a study of CD8+CD57+ T cells in acquired aplastic anemia. CDR3 and TCR beta VDJ profiling relied on genomic DNA as the template. TCRdb recomputed calls from the reads with MiXCR, one row per CDR3 protein. Of approximately 250,000 distinct CDR3 sequences listed, 65% to 90% are singletons. Patients chosen for sequencing had CD8+CD57+ cells that had expanded, as shown by flow cytometry. The material sequenced was sorted CD4+, CD8+, or CD8+CD57+ T cells (not recorded which) from PBMCs. The source of these receptors is a human donor with aplastic anemia.

A note on this clonotype: A read error is likely, as this CDR3 ends without the conserved phenylalanine or tryptophan. Because the CDR3's place on the DNA is in doubt, the DNA is left out and the CDR3 is given as listed by TCRdb. V and J are TRBV9 and TRBJ2-3; TRBD1, the table's D call, lacks a check against the DNA. Germline values: CDR1 SGDLS, CDR2 YYNGEE. From its first to its last residue, the CDR3 has 13 amino acids. The CDR3 protein is CASRHGGVARKWV.

V usage is TRBV7-8 and J usage is TRBJ1-5; D gene unclear. The germline V gene encodes CDR1 SGHVS and CDR2 FQNEAQ. The CDR3 sequence is 14 residues long. V lost 0 bases, J lost 1 base, and 4 bases lay in between. DNA of the CDR3: TGTGCCAGCAGCTTAGCCCGGAGCAATCAGCCCCAGCATTTT. It specifies CASSLARSNQPQHF.

V usage is TRBV9 and J usage is TRBJ1-2; tentatively, D is TRBD1 (5 bases). CDR3 length: 15 residues. Germline CDR1 and CDR2: SGDLS and YYNGEE. V lost 3 bases, J lost 12 bases, and 24 bases lay in between. The CDR3 bases are TGTGCCAGCAGCGCCTCGAGAGGGGTTAACTACGGCGACACCTTC. Protein sequence: CASSASRGVNYGDTF.

Details on this clonotype: An end of the junction differs from the germline gene, which may be a read error. The chain combines TRBV9 with TRBJ2-5; 7 bases are shared with TRBD1. The CDR3 contains 14 residues. Germline CDR1 and CDR2: SGDLS and YYNGEE. For the CDR3, the DNA is TGTGCCAGCAGCTGGGATCTGACAGGGAACACTGAAGACTTC. Protein: CASSWDLTGNTEDF.

This clonotype was seen only once. The CDR3 reads CASSFRPDGTAPSYF. In DNA form, the CDR3 reads TGTGCCAGCAGCTTTCGTCCAGACGGCACAGCCCCTTCCTATTTT. This rearrangement joins TRBV7-8 to TRBJ2-3; D not resolved. V gave up 3 bases and J gave up 15 bases, with 25 bases separating them. Germline V lookup: CDR1 SGHVS, CDR2 FQNEAQ. CDR3 size: 15 residues.

As concerns this clonotype: The junction departs from the called germline gene at one end, perhaps through a read error. J is TRBJ2-5 and V is TRBV7-9, with D perhaps TRBD2 (6 bases). The CDR3 loop spans 14 amino acids. CDR1 and CDR2 (germline): SEHNR, FQNEAQ (reference sequence). The CDR3 loop is CATSLGSGQLFFCF. In nucleotides, the CDR3 is TGTGCCACCAGCTTAGGCAGCGGGCAGCTGTTTTTTTGCTTC.

The chain uses TRBV7-8 and TRBJ2-3; maybe TRBD2 (6 bases). This CDR3 is 13 amino acids long. Germline V gives CDR1 SGHVS, CDR2 FQNEAQ. V lost 8 bases and J 10 bases, leaving 19 bases between the germline ends. CDR3 in amino acids: CASGDGGGPAQYF. The CDR3 DNA reads TGTGCCAGCGGGGACGGGGGAGGACCCGCGCAGTATTTT.

The chain employs TRBV10-3 and TRBJ2-3, with 7 bases aligning to TRBD1. The CDR3 consists of 13 residues. V gave up 7 bases and J gave up 0 bases; unmatched junction bases: 1. Germline V gene lookup returns CDR1 ENHRY and CDR2 SYGVKD. The chain's CDR3 is CAIKDRSTDTQYF. In nucleotides, the CDR3 is TGTGCCATCAAGGACAGGAGCACAGATACGCAGTATTTT.

The rearrangement links TRBV19 to TRBJ2-3; perhaps TRBD2 as D (5 bases). Germline V gives CDR1 LNHDA, CDR2 SQIVND (reference sequence). CDR3 length: 14 amino acids. Trimming removed 9 bases at V and 7 bases at J, with 20 bases between. The CDR3 protein is CASILAGGPNTQYF. CDR3 DNA: TGTGCCAGCATCCTGGCAGGAGGCCCCAATACGCAGTATTTT.

On this clonotype: Since the CDR3 does not end with the conserved phenylalanine or tryptophan, this likely comes from a read error. In DNA form, the CDR3 reads TGTGCCAGCAGCTTAGCGCCAGCGCAAGAGACCCAGTACCTC. This encodes CASSLAPAQETQYL. This rearrangement joins TRBV7-2 to TRBJ2-5, with D uncertain. V was clipped by 0 bases and J by 2 bases, with 7 bases between them. The CDR3 is made up of 14 amino acids. Germline V gives CDR1 SGHTA, CDR2 FQGNSA.

With regard to this clonotype: It is likely a read error, because the conserved phenylalanine at the end of the CDR3 is missing. It is unclear where the CDR3 begins or ends on the DNA, so no DNA is shown, and the CDR3 is as TCRdb lists it. The rearrangement joins TRBV7-6 to TRBJ2-3; the table's D call of TRBD1 was not tested on the DNA. The length of the CDR3 is 12 amino acids, counting both ends. Germline V gene lookup returns CDR1 SGHVS and CDR2 FNYEAQ. The CDR3 sequence: CASSVGTDGDNP.

This CDR3 reads CASSLARGGDQETQYF. DNA of the CDR3: TGTGCCAGCAGCTTAGCGCGGGGCGGGGACCAAGAGACCCAGTACTTC. The genes are TRBV7-3 and TRBJ2-5; maybe TRBD2 (6 bases). Germline CDR1 reads SGHTA; CDR2 reads FQGTGA. The V end lost 2 bases, the J end lost 0 bases, and 13 bases lay between the germline ends. The CDR3 covers 16 residues.

V usage is TRBV12-3 or TRBV12-4 and J usage is TRBJ1-6; no clear D. Trimming shortened V by 6 bases and J by 19 bases, and 28 bases separated the two germline ends. CDR3 size: 15 residues. The DNA of the CDR3 is TGTGCCAGCAGCGCAAGGAGCTCCTATAATTCACCCCGTCACTTT. It specifies CASSARSSYNSPRHF.

The V and J genes are TRBV5-4 and TRBJ2-3, with D possibly called TRBD1 or TRBD2 (6 bases each). The V and J ends lost 4 bases and 2 bases respectively, with 17 bases between them. This CDR3 comprises 16 residues. Germline CDR1 reads SGHNT; CDR2 reads YYREEE (reference sequence). The CDR3 nucleotides are TGTGCCAGCAGCATGGAGAGGGGGAGGTCCACAGATACGCAGTATTTT. This gives the protein CASSMERGRSTDTQYF.

With respect to this clonotype: Here the CDR3 omits its conserved ending phenylalanine or tryptophan, so a read error is the likely source. The DNA is left out, because the CDR3 cannot be placed on it with certainty; the CDR3 is given as TCRdb lists it. The chain is built from TRBV2 and TRBJ2-1; TRBD1 reflects the table's D call only, with no check against the DNA. In germline, CDR1 is SNHLY, CDR2 FYNNEI. Termini included, the CDR3 measures 16 amino acids. The CDR3 sequence: CASGEGGGNGQDEHLG.

The chain recombines TRBV9 with TRBJ2-7; D is perhaps TRBD1 or TRBD2 (5 bases each). The CDR3 is made up of 13 amino acids. Germline values: CDR1 SGDLS, CDR2 YYNGEE. The CDR3 reads CASGVAGTYQYFV. In DNA form, the CDR3 reads TGTGCCAGCGGAGTAGCTGGGACCTACCAGTACTTCGTC.

This clonotype was seen many times. The rearrangement uses TRBV28 and TRBJ2-5; possible D gene TRBD2, 7 bases. Between the trimmed V and J ends, which lost 7 bases and 5 bases, there was a span of 17 bases. Germline V gene data show CDR1 as MDHEN and CDR2 as SYDVKM. CDR3 size: 14 residues. The CDR3 DNA reads as TGTGCCAGCAACGGGGGAGGGGGTGGGGAGACCCAGTACTTC. This encodes CASNGGGGGETQYF.

V usage is TRBV29-1 and J usage is TRBJ1-5, with 9 bases that match TRBD1. J lost 5 bases, V lost 7 bases, and 6 bases had no gene match. Germline V gives CDR1 SQVTM, CDR2 ANQGSEA. This CDR3 comprises 13 residues. The CDR3 here is CSASRDRDQPQHF. CDR3 coding DNA: TGCAGCGCATCCCGGGACAGGGATCAGCCCCAGCATTTT.

Notes on this clonotype: The conserved closing phenylalanine or tryptophan is absent in this CDR3, likely reflecting a read error. No DNA is shown, since the ends of the CDR3 on it are uncertain; the CDR3 is the one TCRdb lists. The V gene is TRBV7-2, the J gene TRBJ1-3; the table's D call, TRBD1, has no DNA check behind it. 13 amino acids form the CDR3, both terminal residues included. Germline V gene data show CDR1 as SGHTA and CDR2 as FQGNSA. The CDR3: CASRLAGGADNYY.

About this clonotype itself: Germline and junction disagree at one end, which may indicate a read error. The CDR3 region is CAYPYGSREPFF. Here the CDR3 DNA reads TGTGCCTACCCTTACGGCTCGAGAGAGCCGTTCTTC. The genes are TRBV7-9 and TRBJ2-1; D not certain. Germline CDR1 and CDR2: SEHNR and FQNEAQ (reference sequence). The CDR3 loop spans 12 amino acids.

This rearrangement joins TRBV7-9 to TRBJ2-7, with D possibly called TRBD1 or TRBD2 (5 bases each). CDR1 is SEHNR, CDR2 FQNEAQ, per germline (reference sequence). This CDR3 has 13 amino acids. DNA for the CDR3: TGTGCCAGCAGCCTGGGACCCTTCCGCGAGCACAACGTC. The encoded protein is CASSLGPFREHNV.

In this sample, this clonotype turned up once. The missing conserved phenylalanine or tryptophan at the end of this CDR3 makes a read error likely. No DNA is shown, since the ends of the CDR3 on it are uncertain; the CDR3 is the one TCRdb lists. This chain links TRBV7-3 with TRBJ2-7; the D call TRBD1 from the table was never checked on the DNA. Ends included, the CDR3 has 13 residues. CDR1 and CDR2 (germline): SGHTA, FQGTGA. CDR3 amino acids: CASSHPVGANTEA.

The gene calls are TRBV9 and TRBJ2-5; no firm D call. The CDR3 extends over 14 amino acids. Germline V lookup: CDR1 SGDLS, CDR2 YYNGEE. V lost 4 bases and J lost 12, with 22 bases in between. CDR3 region: CASSRGSEEGNKYF. CDR3 in DNA: TGTGCCAGCAGCAGAGGCAGCGAAGAAGGGAACAAGTACTTC. The whole variable domain, filled in from reference TRBV9 and TRBJ2-5, reads DSGVTQTPKHLITATGQRVTLRCSPRSGDLSVYWYQQSLDQGLQFLIQYYNGEERAKGNILERFSAQQFPDLHSELNLSSLELGDSALYFCASSRGSEEGNKYFGPGTRLLVL.